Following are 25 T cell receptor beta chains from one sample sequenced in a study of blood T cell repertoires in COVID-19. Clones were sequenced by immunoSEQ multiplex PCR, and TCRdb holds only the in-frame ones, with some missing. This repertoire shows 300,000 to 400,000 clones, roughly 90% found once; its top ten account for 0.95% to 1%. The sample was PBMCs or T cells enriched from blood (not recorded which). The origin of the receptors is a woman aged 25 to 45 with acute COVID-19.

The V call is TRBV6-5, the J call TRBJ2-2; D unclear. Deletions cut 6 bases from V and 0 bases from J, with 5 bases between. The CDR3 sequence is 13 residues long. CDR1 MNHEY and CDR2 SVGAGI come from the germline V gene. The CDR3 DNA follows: TGTGCCAGCAGATCATCGAACACCGGGGAGCTGTTTTTT. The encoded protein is CASRSSNTGELFF.

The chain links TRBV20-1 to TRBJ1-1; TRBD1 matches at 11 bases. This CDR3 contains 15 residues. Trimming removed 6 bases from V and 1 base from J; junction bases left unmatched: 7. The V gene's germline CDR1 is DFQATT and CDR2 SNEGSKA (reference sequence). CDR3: CSASPGTGGNTEAFF. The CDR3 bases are TGCAGTGCCAGTCCCGGGACAGGGGGGAACACTGAAGCTTTCTTT.

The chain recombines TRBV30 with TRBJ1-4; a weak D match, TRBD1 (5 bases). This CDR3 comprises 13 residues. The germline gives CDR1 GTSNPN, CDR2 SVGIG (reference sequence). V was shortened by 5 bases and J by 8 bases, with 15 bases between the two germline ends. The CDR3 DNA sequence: TGTGCCTGGGGGGGGAGTGGAAAAGAAAAACTGTTTTTT. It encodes CAWGGSGKEKLFF.

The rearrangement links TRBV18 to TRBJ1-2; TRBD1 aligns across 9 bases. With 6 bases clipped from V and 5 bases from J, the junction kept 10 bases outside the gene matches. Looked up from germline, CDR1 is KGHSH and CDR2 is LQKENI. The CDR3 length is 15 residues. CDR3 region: CASSSGTGRAYGYTF. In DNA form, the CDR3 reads TGTGCCAGCTCCTCCGGGACAGGGCGCGCGTATGGCTACACCTTC.

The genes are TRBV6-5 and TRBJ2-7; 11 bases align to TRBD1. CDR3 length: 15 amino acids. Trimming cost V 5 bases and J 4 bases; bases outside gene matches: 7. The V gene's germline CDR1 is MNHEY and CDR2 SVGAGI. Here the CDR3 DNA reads TGTGCCAGCAGTCGCCGGGACAGGGGGTTTTACGAGCAGTACTTC. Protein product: CASSRRDRGFYEQYF.

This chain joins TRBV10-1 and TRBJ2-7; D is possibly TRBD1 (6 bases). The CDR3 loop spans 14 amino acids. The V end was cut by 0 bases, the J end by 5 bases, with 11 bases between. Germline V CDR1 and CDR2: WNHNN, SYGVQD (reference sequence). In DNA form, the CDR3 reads TGCGCCAGCAGTGAGTCGACAGGTCGAAACGAGCAGTACTTC. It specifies CASSESTGRNEQYF.

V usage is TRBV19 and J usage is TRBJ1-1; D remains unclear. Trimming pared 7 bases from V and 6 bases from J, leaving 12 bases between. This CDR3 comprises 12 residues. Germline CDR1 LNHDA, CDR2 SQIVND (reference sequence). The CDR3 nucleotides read TGTGCCAGTATTTCCCCCGGGGCTGAAGCTTTCTTT. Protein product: CASISPGAEAFF. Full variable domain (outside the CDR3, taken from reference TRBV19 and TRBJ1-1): DGGITQSPKYLFRKEGQNVTLSCEQNLNHDAMYWYRQDPGQGLRLIYYSQIVNDFQKGDIAEGYSVSREKKESFPLTVTSAQKNPTAFYLCASISPGAEAFFGQGTRLTVV.

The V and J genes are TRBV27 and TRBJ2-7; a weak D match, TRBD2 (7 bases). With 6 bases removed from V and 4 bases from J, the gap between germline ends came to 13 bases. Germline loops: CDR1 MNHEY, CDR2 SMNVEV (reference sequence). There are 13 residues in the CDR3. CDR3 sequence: CASRLRGGYEQYF. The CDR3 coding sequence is TGTGCCAGCAGACTCAGGGGAGGGTACGAGCAGTACTTC.

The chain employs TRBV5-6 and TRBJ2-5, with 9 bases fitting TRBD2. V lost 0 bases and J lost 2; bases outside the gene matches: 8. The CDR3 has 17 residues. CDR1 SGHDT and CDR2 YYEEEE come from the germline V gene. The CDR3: CASSLVWRGGLQETQYF. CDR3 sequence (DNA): TGTGCCAGCAGCTTGGTCTGGCGGGGGGGCCTTCAAGAGACCCAGTACTTC. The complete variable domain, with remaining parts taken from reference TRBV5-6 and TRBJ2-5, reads DAGVTQSPTHLIKTRGQQVTLRCSPKSGHDTVSWYQQALGQGPQFIFQYYEEEERQRGNFPDRFSGHQFPNYSSELNVNALLLGDSALYLCASSLVWRGGLQETQYFGPGTRLLVL.

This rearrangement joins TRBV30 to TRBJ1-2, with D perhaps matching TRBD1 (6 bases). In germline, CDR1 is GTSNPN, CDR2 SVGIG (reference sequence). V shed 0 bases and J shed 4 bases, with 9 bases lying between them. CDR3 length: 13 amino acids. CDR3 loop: CAWSVEGGYGYTF. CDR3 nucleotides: TGTGCCTGGAGTGTTGAAGGGGGCTATGGCTACACCTTC.

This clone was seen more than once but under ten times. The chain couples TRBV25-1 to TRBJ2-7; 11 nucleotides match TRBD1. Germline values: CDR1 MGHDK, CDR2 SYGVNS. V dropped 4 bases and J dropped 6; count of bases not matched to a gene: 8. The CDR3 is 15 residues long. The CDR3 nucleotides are TGTGCCAGCAGTGGTTCCGGGACAGGGGGTTCCGAGCAGTACTTC. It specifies CASSGSGTGGSEQYF.

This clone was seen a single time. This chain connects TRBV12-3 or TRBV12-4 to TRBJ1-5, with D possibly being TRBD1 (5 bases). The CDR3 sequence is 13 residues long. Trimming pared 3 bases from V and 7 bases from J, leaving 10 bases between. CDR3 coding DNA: TGTGCCAGCAGTTTGGGTAGGGGCCAGCCCCAGCATTTT. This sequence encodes CASSLGRGQPQHF.

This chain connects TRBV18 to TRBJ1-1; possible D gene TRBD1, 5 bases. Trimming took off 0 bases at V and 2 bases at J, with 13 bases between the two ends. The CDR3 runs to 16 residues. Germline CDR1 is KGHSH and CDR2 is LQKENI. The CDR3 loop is CASSPPMSTVNTEAFF. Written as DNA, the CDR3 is TGTGCCAGCTCACCACCAATGTCGACAGTCAACACTGAAGCTTTCTTT.

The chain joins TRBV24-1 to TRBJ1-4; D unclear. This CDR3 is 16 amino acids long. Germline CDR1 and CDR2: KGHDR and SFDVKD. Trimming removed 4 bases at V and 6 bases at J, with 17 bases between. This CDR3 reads CATSDLGPNGDEKLFF. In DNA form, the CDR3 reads TGTGCCACCAGTGACCTCGGACCCAACGGGGATGAAAAACTGTTTTTT.

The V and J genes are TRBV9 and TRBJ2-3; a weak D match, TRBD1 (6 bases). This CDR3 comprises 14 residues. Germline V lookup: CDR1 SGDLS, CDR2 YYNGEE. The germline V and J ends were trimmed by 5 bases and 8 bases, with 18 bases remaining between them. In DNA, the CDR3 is TGTGCCAGCAGATCGGACAGCGGTCCCGGTACGCAGTATTTT. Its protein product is CASRSDSGPGTQYF. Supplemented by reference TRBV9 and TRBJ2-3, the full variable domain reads DSGVTQTPKHLITATGQRVTLRCSPRSGDLSVYWYQQSLDQGLQFLIQYYNGEERAKGNILERFSAQQFPDLHSELNLSSLELGDSALYFCASRSDSGPGTQYFGPGTRLTVL.

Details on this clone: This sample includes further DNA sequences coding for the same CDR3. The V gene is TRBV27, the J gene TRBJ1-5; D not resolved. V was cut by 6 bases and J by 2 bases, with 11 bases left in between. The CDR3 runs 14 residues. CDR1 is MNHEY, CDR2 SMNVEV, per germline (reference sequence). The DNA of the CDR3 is TGTGCCAGCAGCCACCGAGGAGGCAATCAGCCCCAGCATTTT. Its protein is CASSHRGGNQPQHF.

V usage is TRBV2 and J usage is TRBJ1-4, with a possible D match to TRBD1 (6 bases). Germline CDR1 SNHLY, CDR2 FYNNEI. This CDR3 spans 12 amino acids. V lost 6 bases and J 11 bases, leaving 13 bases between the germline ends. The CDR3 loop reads CASRGDTAKLFF. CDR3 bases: TGTGCCAGCAGGGGGGACACTGCGAAACTGTTTTTT.

The CDR3 protein is CATSDRTGYGYTF. The CDR3 DNA reads TGTGCCACCAGTGACAGGACAGGGTATGGCTACACCTTC. The genes are TRBV24-1 and TRBJ1-2; 8 bases agree with TRBD1. Germline V CDR1 and CDR2: KGHDR, SFDVKD. The CDR3 loop spans 13 amino acids. J lost 5 bases, V lost 4 bases, and 2 bases had no gene match.

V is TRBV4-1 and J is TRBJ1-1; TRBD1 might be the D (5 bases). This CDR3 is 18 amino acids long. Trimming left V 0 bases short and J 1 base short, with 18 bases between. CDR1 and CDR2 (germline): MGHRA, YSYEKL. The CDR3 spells CASSQDLISRDPNTEAFF. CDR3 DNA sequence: TGCGCCAGCAGCCAAGATCTTATTTCCAGGGATCCGAACACTGAAGCTTTCTTT.

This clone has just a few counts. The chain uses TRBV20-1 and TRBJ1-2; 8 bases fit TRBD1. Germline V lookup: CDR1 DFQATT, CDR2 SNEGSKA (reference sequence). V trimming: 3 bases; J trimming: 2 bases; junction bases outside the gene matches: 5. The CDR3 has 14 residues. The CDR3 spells CSASAGGANYGYTF. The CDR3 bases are TGCAGTGCTAGTGCAGGGGGCGCAAACTATGGCTACACCTTC.

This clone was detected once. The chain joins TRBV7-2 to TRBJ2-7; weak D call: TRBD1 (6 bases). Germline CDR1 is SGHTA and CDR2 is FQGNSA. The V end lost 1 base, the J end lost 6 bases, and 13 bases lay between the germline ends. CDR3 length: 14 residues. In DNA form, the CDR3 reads TGTGCCAGCAGCTTAGGGACAGAGGCGGGCGAGCAGTACTTC. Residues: CASSLGTEAGEQYF.

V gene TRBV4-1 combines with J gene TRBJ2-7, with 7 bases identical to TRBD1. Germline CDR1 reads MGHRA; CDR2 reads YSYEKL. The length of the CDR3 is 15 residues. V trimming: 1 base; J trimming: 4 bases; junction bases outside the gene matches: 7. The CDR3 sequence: CASSQGTGERYEQYF. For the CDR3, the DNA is TGCGCCAGCAGCCAAGGCACAGGGGAAAGATACGAGCAGTACTTC.

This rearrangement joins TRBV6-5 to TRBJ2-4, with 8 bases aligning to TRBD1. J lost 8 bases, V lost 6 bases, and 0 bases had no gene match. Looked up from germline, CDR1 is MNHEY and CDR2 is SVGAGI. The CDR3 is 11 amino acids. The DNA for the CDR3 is TGTGCCAGCAGGGACAGGGACATTCAGTACTTC. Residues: CASRDRDIQYF.

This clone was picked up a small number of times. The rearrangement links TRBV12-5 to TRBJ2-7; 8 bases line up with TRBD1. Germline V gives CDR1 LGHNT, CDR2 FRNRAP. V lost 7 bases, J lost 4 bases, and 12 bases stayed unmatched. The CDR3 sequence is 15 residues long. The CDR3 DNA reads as TGTGCTAGTGATAGGCCCGACAGGGGAGGATACGAGCAGTACTTC. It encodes CASDRPDRGGYEQYF.

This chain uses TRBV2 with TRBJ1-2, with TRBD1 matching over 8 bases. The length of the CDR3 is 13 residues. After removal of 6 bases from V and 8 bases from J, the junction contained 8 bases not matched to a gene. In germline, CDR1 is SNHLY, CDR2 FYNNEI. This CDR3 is CASSGQGLSGYTF. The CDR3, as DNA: TGTGCCAGCAGCGGACAGGGCCTGTCGGGCTACACCTTC.